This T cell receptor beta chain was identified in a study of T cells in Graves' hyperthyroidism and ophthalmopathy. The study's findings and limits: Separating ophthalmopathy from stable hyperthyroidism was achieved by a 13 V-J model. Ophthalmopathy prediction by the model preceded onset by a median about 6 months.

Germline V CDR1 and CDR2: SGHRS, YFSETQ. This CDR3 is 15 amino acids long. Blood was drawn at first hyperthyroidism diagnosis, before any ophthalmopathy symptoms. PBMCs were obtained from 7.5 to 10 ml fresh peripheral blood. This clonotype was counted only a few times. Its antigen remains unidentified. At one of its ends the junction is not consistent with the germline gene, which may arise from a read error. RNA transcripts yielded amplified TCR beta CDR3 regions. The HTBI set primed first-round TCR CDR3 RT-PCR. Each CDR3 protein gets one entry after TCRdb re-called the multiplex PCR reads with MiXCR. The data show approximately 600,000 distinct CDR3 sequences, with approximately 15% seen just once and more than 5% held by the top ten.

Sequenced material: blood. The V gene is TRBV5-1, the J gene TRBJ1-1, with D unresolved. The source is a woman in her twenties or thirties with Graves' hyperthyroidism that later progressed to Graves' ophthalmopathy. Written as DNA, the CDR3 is TGCGCCAGCAGCTCCCTGGCGGGTAGTGACACTGGAGCTTTCTTT. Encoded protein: CASSSLAGSDTGAFF.